These 16 T cell receptor beta chains were all obtained from the same sample, sequenced in a study of monozygotic twins with inflammatory bowel disease. With the 5' RACE reads reprocessed, TCRdb shows one record per CDR3 protein and no DNA. The sample spans around 97,000 distinct CDR3 sequences; the ten largest clones claim roughly 1.9%. The sample comprised blood. These receptors came from a human donor with ulcerative colitis or Crohn's disease, or a healthy co-twin of an affected twin (not recorded which).

This rearrangement joins TRBV7-2 to TRBJ1-5; no DNA is available, so the TRBD1 call from TCRdb remains unchecked. Germline V lookup: CDR1 SGHTA, CDR2 FQGNSA. The CDR3 extends over 15 amino acids. The CDR3: CASSPEPGGNQPQHF.

V gene TRBV12-3 or TRBV12-4 combines with J gene TRBJ2-1; lacking DNA, the TRBD1 call made by TCRdb goes unchecked. This CDR3 region has 12 residues. CDR3 in amino acids: CASSTLDAKQFF.

The gene calls are TRBV27 and TRBJ1-1. This CDR3 comprises 14 residues. Germline V gene lookup returns CDR1 MNHEY and CDR2 SMNVEV (reference sequence). The CDR3: CASSLYWTGTEAFF.

The chain recombines TRBV7-2 with TRBJ2-3; TCRdb lists TRBD2, though no DNA is available to test this call. Germline assignment: CDR1 SGHTA and CDR2 FQGNSA. The CDR3 extends over 16 amino acids. The CDR3 reads CASSLGLRGGTDTQYF. Filled out from reference TRBV7-2 and TRBJ2-3, the complete variable domain reads GAGVSQSPSNKVTEKGKDVELRCDPISGHTALYWYRQSLGQGLEFLIYFQGNSAPDKSGLPSDRFSAERTGGSVSTLTIQRTQQEDSAVYLCASSLGLRGGTDTQYFGPGTRLTVL.

The chain employs TRBV6-5 and TRBJ2-7. This CDR3 region has 14 residues. Germline V lookup: CDR1 MNHEY, CDR2 SVGAGI. CDR3 sequence: CASSYSTSRYEQYF.

This rearrangement joins TRBV6-2 or TRBV6-3 to TRBJ2-1. This CDR3 has 13 amino acids. Germline assignment: CDR1 MNHEY and CDR2 SVGEGT. The CDR3 reads CASSYILYNEQFF.

This chain joins TRBV7-2 and TRBJ1-6. The CDR3 has 13 amino acids. Per the germline V gene, CDR1 is SGHTA and CDR2 is FQGNSA. The CDR3 is CASSFSFGRTLHF.

The genes are TRBV5-4 and TRBJ1-2; no DNA is available, so the TRBD1 call from TCRdb remains unchecked. CDR3 length equals 14 residues. The germline CDR1 and CDR2 sequences are SGHNT and YYREEE (reference sequence). CDR3 sequence reads: CASSFPPGQGSYTF.

J is TRBJ2-5 and V is TRBV5-1. Germline V gives CDR1 SGHRS, CDR2 YFSETQ. The CDR3 covers 14 residues. The CDR3 loop is CASSLEGGRETQYF.

V and J are TRBV7-2 and TRBJ2-7. The CDR3 covers 13 residues. Germline loops: CDR1 SGHTA, CDR2 FQGNSA. This chain's CDR3 is CASSLVDTYEQYF.

The genes are TRBV7-2 and TRBJ2-1. CDR3 length: 13 residues. Germline CDR1 is SGHTA and CDR2 is FQGNSA. Here the CDR3 reads CASSLGGVREQFF.

This chain links TRBV7-9 with TRBJ2-7; TCRdb selects TRBD1, and the lack of DNA leaves this call unchecked. CDR3 length equals 16 residues. CDR1 and CDR2 (germline): SEHNR, FQNEAQ (reference sequence). CDR3 protein: CASSSPFRTGSYEQYF.

V and J are TRBV12-3 or TRBV12-4 and TRBJ2-7; the TCRdb call, TRBD1, lacks DNA for checking. The CDR3 loop spans 15 amino acids. This CDR3 is CASSLSLQGIYEQYF.

V gene TRBV12-3 or TRBV12-4 combines with J gene TRBJ1-4. This CDR3 has 16 residues. The CDR3 region is CASSFSTASTNEKLFF.

V and J are TRBV12-3 or TRBV12-4 and TRBJ1-1. The CDR3 is 12 amino acids. CDR3 loop: CASSEGRPEAFF.

The chain's CDR3 is CSAQRTGGGNSPLHF. The chain couples TRBV20-1 to TRBJ1-6; TCRdb selects TRBD1, and the lack of DNA leaves this call unchecked. CDR3 length: 15 residues. Germline V gene sequence: CDR1 DFQATT, CDR2 SNEGSKA (reference sequence).